This is a list of T cell receptor beta chains from one sample in a study of OX40 agonist ivuxolimab in advanced cancers. The protocol was immunoSEQ multiplex PCR, while the TCRdb copy is restricted to in-frame clones and leaves out a portion. The table shows some 80,000 clones, with roughly 85% occurring only once. This specimen consisted of CD4+ or CD8+ T cells sorted from blood, obtained in a trial of the OX40 agonist ivuxolimab. The receptors originated from an adult with an advanced solid tumor such as melanoma, head and neck, liver or kidney cancer. The CDR3 runs from the conserved cysteine through the conserved F or W. The D gene is left open where the match is weak. Rows give clone size only sometimes, using once, few, many, or a class for an expanded clone.

J: TRBJ2-1
V: TRBV7-6
length: 15
size: NA
D: NA
DNA: TGTGCCAGCAGCCTACGACGACAGGGAGGCAATGAGCAGTTCTTC
CDR3: CASSLRRQGGNEQFF

J: TRBJ2-3
V: TRBV2
length: 14
size: NA
D: TRBD2
DNA: TGTGCCAGCAGTGGGACTAGCGCCACAGATACGCAGTATTTT
CDR3: CASSGTSATDTQYF

J: TRBJ1-6
V: TRBV28
length: 14
size: NA
D: NA
DNA: TGTGCCAGCAGCTCGAGCTCCTATAATTCACCCCTCCACTTT
CDR3: CASSSSSYNSPLHF

J: TRBJ2-3
V: TRBV19
length: 13
size: NA
D: NA
DNA: TGTGCCAGTGGAGAGGGGCGGGTGGATACGCAGTATTTT
CDR3: CASGEGRVDTQYF

J: TRBJ1-2
V: TRBV5-4
length: 12
size: few
D: NA
DNA: TGTGCCAGCAGCTTGGAAGTGGGCGGCTACACCTTC
CDR3: CASSLEVGGYTF

J: TRBJ2-5
V: TRBV19
length: 19
size: NA
D: TRBD2
DNA: TGTGCCAGTAGTAGGTTCCGGGGACTAGCGGGGGGCTCCCAAGAGACCCAGTACTTC
CDR3: CASSRFRGLAGGSQETQYF

J: TRBJ1-2
V: TRBV7-2
length: 14
size: NA
D: NA
DNA: TGTGCCAGCAGCTTAGCGGGACGGAACTATGGCTACACCTTC
CDR3: CASSLAGRNYGYTF

J: TRBJ1-5
V: TRBV7-9
length: 13
size: few
D: NA
DNA: TGTGCCAGCAGCTTAGAATTTAGTCAGCCCCAGCATTTT
CDR3: CASSLEFSQPQHF

J: TRBJ1-3
V: TRBV28
length: 16
size: NA
D: NA
DNA: TGTGCCAGCGCCCCGCCGGGACCCATGGGCGGAAACACCATATATTTT
CDR3: CASAPPGPMGGNTIYF

J: TRBJ1-6
V: TRBV5-1
length: 16
size: NA
D: NA
DNA: TGCGCCAGCAGCCCCGGAGGGAACTCCTATAATTCACCCCTCCACTTT
CDR3: CASSPGGNSYNSPLHF

J: TRBJ2-1
V: TRBV19
length: 14
size: NA
D: TRBD2
DNA: TGTGCCAGTAGTAGCCGACTAGCGGGGCTTGAGCAGTTCTTC
CDR3: CASSSRLAGLEQFF

J: TRBJ2-1
V: TRBV28
length: 12
size: NA
D: NA
DNA: TGTGCCAGCAGTTTATTGGGTAATGAGCAGTTCTTC
CDR3: CASSLLGNEQFF

J: TRBJ2-5
V: TRBV5-1
length: 14
size: NA
D: NA
DNA: TGCGCCAGCAGCTTACAGGACCAAGAAGAGACCCAGTACTTC
CDR3: CASSLQDQEETQYF

J: TRBJ1-1
V: TRBV5-1
length: 17
size: NA
D: NA
DNA: TGCGCCAGCAGCTTGGGGGCCTCCAGGGCCATGAACACTGAAGCTTTCTTT
CDR3: CASSLGASRAMNTEAFF

J: TRBJ1-6
V: TRBV11-2
length: 15
size: NA
D: TRBD1
DNA: TGTGCCAGCAGCAAAGCCGGGACAGACTATTCACCCCTCCACTTT
CDR3: CASSKAGTDYSPLHF

J: TRBJ1-4
V: TRBV18
length: 16
size: NA
D: NA
DNA: TGTGCCAGCTCACCTGTATCACCGGCCAACGGGGAAAAACTGTTTTTT
CDR3: CASSPVSPANGEKLFF

J: TRBJ2-1
V: TRBV4-1
length: 15
size: NA
D: NA
DNA: TGCGCCAGCAGCCAATTGGGGGGCATTCACAATGAGCAGTTCTTC
CDR3: CASSQLGGIHNEQFF

J: TRBJ1-1
V: TRBV7-9
length: 16
size: NA
D: NA
DNA: TGTGCCAGCAGAAAACTACGGGGGGGCCTGAACACTGAAGCTTTCTTT
CDR3: CASRKLRGGLNTEAFF

J: TRBJ2-3
V: TRBV5-1
length: 15
size: NA
D: TRBD1
DNA: TGCGCCAGCAGCTTACAACAGGGGGCTTCAGATACGCAGTATTTT
CDR3: CASSLQQGASDTQYF

J: TRBJ1-2
V: TRBV27
length: 12
size: NA
D: NA
DNA: TGTGCCAGCAGTCCCGGTCCCTATGGCTACACCTTC
CDR3: CASSPGPYGYTF

J: TRBJ2-3
V: TRBV7-2
length: 12
size: NA
D: TRBD2
DNA: TGTGCCAGCAGCTTAAGCGGGGGGGCGGAGTATTTT
CDR3: CASSLSGGAEYF

J: TRBJ1-5
V: TRBV30
length: 13
size: NA
D: NA
DNA: TGTGCCTGGAGTGATACAGGGAATCAGCCCCAGCATTTT
CDR3: CAWSDTGNQPQHF

J: TRBJ2-7
V: TRBV6-5
length: 12
size: NA
D: TRBD1
DNA: TGTGCCAGCAGTACACAGGGGGACGAGCAGTACTTC
CDR3: CASSTQGDEQYF

J: TRBJ1-6
V: TRBV19
length: 14
size: once
D: NA
DNA: TGTGCCAGCCTCTCCAGGGGCGAGGATTCACCCCTCCACTTT
CDR3: CASLSRGEDSPLHF

J: TRBJ1-1
V: TRBV5-4
length: 16
size: NA
D: TRBD1
DNA: TGTGCCAGCAGCCGCGCCTCCGGGACAGTCAACACTGAAGCTTTCTTT
CDR3: CASSRASGTVNTEAFF

J: TRBJ2-7
V: TRBV14
length: 13
size: few
D: NA
DNA: TGTGCCAGCAGCCAAGATAACAGGCGGGAGCAGTACTTC
CDR3: CASSQDNRREQYF

J: TRBJ1-2
V: TRBV5-1
length: 16
size: NA
D: TRBD1
DNA: TGCGCCAGCAGCTTAACCCCTGCCGGGACAGGGGATGGCTACACCTTC
CDR3: CASSLTPAGTGDGYTF

J: TRBJ2-1
V: TRBV9
length: 14
size: NA
D: TRBD1
DNA: TGTGCCCCCTCCCGGGACAGCTCCTACAATGAGCAGTTCTTC
CDR3: CAPSRDSSYNEQFF

J: TRBJ2-5
V: TRBV29-1
length: 17
size: NA
D: TRBD2
DNA: TGCAGCGCGACTAGCGGGGGGTTTTCAGGGTTGGAAGAGACCCAGTACTTC
CDR3: CSATSGGFSGLEETQYF

J: TRBJ2-5
V: TRBV9
length: 15
size: NA
D: TRBD2
DNA: TGTGCCAGCAGCGTAGGGACTAGCGACGCCGAGACCCAGTACTTC
CDR3: CASSVGTSDAETQYF

J: TRBJ2-6
V: TRBV6-1
length: 15
size: NA
D: NA
DNA: TGTGCCAGCAGTACAACTCCCTCTGGGGCCAACGTCCTGACTTTC
CDR3: CASSTTPSGANVLTF

J: TRBJ1-4
V: TRBV28
length: 14
size: NA
D: TRBD1
DNA: TGTGCCAGCAGAGCTGACAGGGGGCGTGAAAAACTGTTTTTT
CDR3: CASRADRGREKLFF

J: TRBJ2-7
V: TRBV5-4
length: 12
size: NA
D: TRBD1
DNA: TGTGCCAGCAGGCTACAGGGGGGCGAGCAGTACTTC
CDR3: CASRLQGGEQYF

J: TRBJ2-1
V: TRBV11-2
length: 16
size: NA
D: NA
DNA: TGTGCCAGCAGCTTGTTTGGCGCCGCCGTGGCCAATGAGCAGTTCTTC
CDR3: CASSLFGAAVANEQFF

J: TRBJ1-1
V: TRBV7-3
length: 16
size: NA
D: NA
DNA: TGTGCCAGCAGAACCGGCCCCCGGGGGGCCAGCACTGAAGCTTTCTTT
CDR3: CASRTGPRGASTEAFF

J: TRBJ1-3
V: TRBV9
length: 13
size: NA
D: NA
DNA: TGTGCCAGCAGCCCTCGGTCTGGAAACACCATATATTTT
CDR3: CASSPRSGNTIYF

J: TRBJ2-7
V: TRBV30
length: 16
size: NA
D: TRBD1
DNA: TGTGCCTGGACCCATGGTGCGGGTGACAGGGGATACGAGCAGTACTTC
CDR3: CAWTHGAGDRGYEQYF

J: TRBJ2-7
V: TRBV29-1
length: 13
size: NA
D: TRBD1
DNA: TGCAGCGTTGTACTGGGACAGTCCTACGAGCAGTACTTC
CDR3: CSVVLGQSYEQYF

J: TRBJ1-2
V: TRBV28
length: 14
size: few
D: TRBD1
DNA: TGTGCCAGCAGTTCCGGACAGGGCATCTATGGCTACACCTTC
CDR3: CASSSGQGIYGYTF

J: TRBJ2-3
V: TRBV7-2
length: 16
size: NA
D: NA
DNA: TGTGCCAGCAGCGCTCGGGTGGGGGGGCCCACAGATACGCAGTATTTT
CDR3: CASSARVGGPTDTQYF

J: TRBJ2-7
V: TRBV12-5
length: 14
size: NA
D: TRBD1
DNA: TGTGCTAGTGGCCAGGACAGGGGGCTCTCCGAGCAGTACTTC
CDR3: CASGQDRGLSEQYF

J: TRBJ2-5
V: TRBV6-6
length: 15
size: NA
D: TRBD2
DNA: TGTGCCAGCAGTCATAAGCGGGGGGGCCGAGAGACCCAGTACTTC
CDR3: CASSHKRGGRETQYF

J: TRBJ1-6
V: TRBV5-6
length: 16
size: NA
D: NA
DNA: TGTGCCAGCAGCTTGGCCGGGGGACAATCGAATTCACCCCTCCACTTT
CDR3: CASSLAGGQSNSPLHF

J: TRBJ2-3
V: TRBV19
length: 14
size: NA
D: TRBD1
DNA: TGTGCCAGTAGTATTACAGGGGGTTCCGATACGCAGTATTTT
CDR3: CASSITGGSDTQYF

J: TRBJ2-7
V: TRBV18
length: 13
size: NA
D: NA
DNA: TGTGCCAGCTCACTCGCCAGGGTTTACGAGCAGTACTTC
CDR3: CASSLARVYEQYF

J: TRBJ1-1
V: TRBV6-5
length: 14
size: once
D: NA
DNA: TGTGCCAGCAGGGGCGGGGGGCCTGGCACTGAAGCTTTCTTT
CDR3: CASRGGGPGTEAFF